This entry lists 23 T cell receptor beta chains sequenced from one sample in a study of cytotoxic CD8 clonotypes in ibrutinib-treated CLL. Produced via immunoSEQ multiplex PCR; TCRdb's table is partial and in-frame only. The table includes fewer than 400,000 clones, roughly 70% detected once. The material was PBMCs, obtained after 36 months of ibrutinib treatment. These receptors all stem from a human donor with chronic lymphocytic leukemia.

The chain is built from TRBV7-8 and TRBJ1-1; TRBD1 is a possible D gene (5 bases). Germline V gene data show CDR1 as SGHVS and CDR2 as FQNEAQ. The CDR3 length is 14 residues. V gave up 2 bases and J gave up 6 bases, with 13 bases separating them. CDR3 DNA sequence: TGTGCCAGCAGCTTAACCCGGCCACAGGCTGAAGCTTTCTTT. It is translated as CASSLTRPQAEAFF. The full variable domain, with the rest looked up from reference TRBV7-8 and TRBJ1-1, is GAGVSQSPRYKVAKRGQDVALRCDPISGHVSLFWYQQALGQGPEFLTYFQNEAQLDKSGLPSDRFFAERPEGSVSTLKIQRTQQEDSAVYLCASSLTRPQAEAFFGQGTRLTVV.

V and J are TRBV29-1 and TRBJ1-1; a weak D match, TRBD1 (5 bases). The V and J ends lost 6 bases and 3 bases respectively, with 14 bases between them. There are 13 residues in the CDR3. The germline V gene encodes CDR1 SQVTM and CDR2 ANQGSEA. CDR3 sequence: CSVPGTAHTEAFF. In DNA, the CDR3 is TGCAGCGTACCCGGGACGGCACACACTGAAGCTTTCTTT. Looking up the rest from reference TRBV29-1 and TRBJ1-1 gives the full variable domain: SAVISQKPSRDICQRGTSLTIQCQVDSQVTMMFWYRQQPGQSLTLIATANQGSEATYESGFVIDKFPISRPNLTFSTLTVSNMSPEDSSIYLCSVPGTAHTEAFFGQGTRLTVV.

The chain couples TRBV19 to TRBJ2-1, with TRBD2 identical over 15 bases. Trimming cost V 4 bases and J 2 bases; bases outside gene matches: 9. Germline V lookup: CDR1 LNHDA, CDR2 SQIVND (reference sequence). The CDR3 runs to 19 residues. CDR3 loop: CASSTGTSGRYKTYNEQFF. The CDR3 DNA follows: TGTGCCAGTAGTACAGGGACTAGCGGGAGGTATAAGACCTACAATGAGCAGTTCTTC.

The J gene is TRBJ1-1, the V gene TRBV5-1, with TRBD1 matching 8 bases. V shed 0 bases and J 5 bases; nucleotides not matched to a gene: 6. Germline lookup yields CDR1 SGHRS and CDR2 YFSETQ. The CDR3 covers 15 residues. CDR3 bases: TGCGCCAGCAGCTTGGATGGGCGACAGGGGACTGAAGCTTTCTTT. The encoded protein is CASSLDGRQGTEAFF.

The V and J genes are TRBV6-6 and TRBJ1-3; D may be TRBD1 (5 bases). This CDR3 is built from 15 residues. CDR1 and CDR2 (germline): MNHNY, SVGAGI (reference sequence). The V end lost 6 bases, the J end lost 0 bases, and 12 bases lay between the germline ends. The chain's CDR3 is CASRPGPYSGNTIYF. In nucleotides, the CDR3 is TGTGCCAGCAGGCCGGGACCGTACTCTGGAAACACCATATATTTT.

This clone was counted only a few times. The genes are TRBV5-6 and TRBJ1-2; D is uncertain. Germline CDR1 SGHDT, CDR2 YYEEEE. The CDR3 has 14 residues. V gave up 1 base and J gave up 4 bases, with 11 bases separating them. The CDR3 nucleotides read TGTGCCAGCAGCTTGCTCGACGGCAGCTATGGCTACACCTTC. This encodes CASSLLDGSYGYTF.

This chain uses TRBV5-8 with TRBJ2-7; D is tentatively TRBD1 or TRBD2 (5 bases each). The CDR3 covers 15 residues. V lost 0 bases to trimming and J lost 4 bases, with 14 bases between them. Germline CDR1 and CDR2: SGHTS and YDEGEE. The CDR3 spells CASSLVGTDFYEQYF. CDR3 in DNA: TGTGCCAGCAGCTTGGTCGGGACCGACTTTTACGAGCAGTACTTC. The variable domain in full, completed from reference TRBV5-8 and TRBJ2-7, reads EAGVTQSPTHLIKTRGQQATLRCSPISGHTSVYWYQQALGLGLQFLLWYDEGEERNRGNFPPRFSGRQFPNYSSELNVNALELEDSALYLCASSLVGTDFYEQYFGPGTRLTVT.

This chain uses TRBV20-1 with TRBJ2-5; D is perhaps TRBD1 (6 bases). Germline-derived CDR1 and CDR2 are DFQATT and SNEGSKA (reference sequence). V lost 7 bases to trimming and J lost 5 bases, with 11 bases between them. The CDR3 is 11 residues long. The CDR3 DNA reads TGCAGTGTACGTCAGGGGGAGACCCAGTACTTC. Translating gives CSVRQGETQYF.

This clone has more than one count but fewer than ten. The CDR3 DNA reads as TGCGCCAGCAGCGCCGGGGACTTTAACAATGAGCAGTTCTTC. Translating gives CASSAGDFNNEQFF. The chain couples TRBV5-1 to TRBJ2-1; D might be TRBD2 (6 bases). This CDR3 has 14 residues. Deletions cut 4 bases from V and 5 bases from J, with 13 bases between. The germline V gene has CDR1 SGHRS and CDR2 YFSETQ.

The chain joins TRBV4-1 to TRBJ2-3; no clear D. The V gene's germline CDR1 is MGHRA and CDR2 YSYEKL. Trimming left V 1 base short and J 1 base short, with 3 bases between. CDR3 size: 13 residues. In DNA form, the CDR3 reads TGCGCCAGCAGCCAAGTCGGCACAGATACGCAGTATTTT. Amino acid sequence: CASSQVGTDTQYF.

The chain has TRBV7-9 and TRBJ2-7, with D uncertain. The V gene lost 5 bases and the J gene lost 7 bases, with 24 bases spanning the gap. The CDR3 is made up of 16 amino acids. Germline CDR1 SEHNR, CDR2 FQNEAQ (reference sequence). CDR3 sequence: CASSPVATLFLREQYF. CDR3 nucleotides: TGTGCCAGCAGCCCAGTGGCGACCCTCTTTCTTAGGGAGCAGTACTTC. Full variable domain (remainder filled in from reference TRBV7-9 and TRBJ2-7): DTGVSQNPRHKITKRGQNVTFRCDPISEHNRLYWYRQTLGQGPEFLTYFQNEAQLEKSRLLSDRFSAERPKGSFSTLEIQRTEQGDSAMYLCASSPVATLFLREQYFGPGTRLTVT.

This chain connects TRBV4-1 to TRBJ1-1; TRBD1 might be the D (6 bases). Trimming removed 1 base at V and 0 bases at J, with 12 bases between. This CDR3 is built from 16 residues. Germline V gene lookup returns CDR1 MGHRA and CDR2 YSYEKL. The CDR3 DNA reads as TGCGCCAGCAGCCAAGGGAGGGGGTTGATGAACACTGAAGCTTTCTTT. The encoded protein is CASSQGRGLMNTEAFF.

The rearrangement joins TRBV2 to TRBJ1-5; no firm D call. The V end lost 7 bases, the J end lost 7 bases, and 14 bases lay between the germline ends. The CDR3 covers 13 residues. Germline loops: CDR1 SNHLY, CDR2 FYNNEI. The DNA for the CDR3 is TGTGCCAGCAACCTCGGAGAGGAGCAGCCCCAGCATTTT. Translating it yields CASNLGEEQPQHF.

The V and J genes are TRBV29-1 and TRBJ2-1, with D perhaps assigned TRBD1 or TRBD2 (5 bases each). The V gene lost 4 bases and the J gene lost 0 bases, with 10 bases spanning the gap. The germline gives CDR1 SQVTM, CDR2 ANQGSEA. CDR3 length equals 14 residues. As DNA, the CDR3 is TGCAGCGTTGGTGGGACCATCTCCTACAATGAGCAGTTCTTC. Amino acid sequence: CSVGGTISYNEQFF.

The V call is TRBV7-9, the J call TRBJ1-5; D call uncertain. The CDR3 extends over 14 amino acids. V lost 1 base, J lost 3 bases, and 7 bases lay in between. The V gene's germline CDR1 is SEHNR and CDR2 FQNEAQ (reference sequence). The CDR3 loop reads CASSLGGINQPQHF. The CDR3 coding sequence is TGTGCCAGCAGCTTAGGGGGTATCAATCAGCCCCAGCATTTT. Looking up the rest from reference TRBV7-9 and TRBJ1-5 gives the full variable domain: DTGVSQNPRHKITKRGQNVTFRCDPISEHNRLYWYRQTLGQGPEFLTYFQNEAQLEKSRLLSDRFSAERPKGSFSTLEIQRTEQGDSAMYLCASSLGGINQPQHFGDGTRLSIL.

This chain uses TRBV5-1 with TRBJ2-7; D unresolved. The CDR3 spans 15 residues. Germline CDR1 SGHRS, CDR2 YFSETQ. V lost 5 bases and J lost 3, with 18 bases in between. This CDR3 reads CASRRTGLENYEQYF. CDR3 DNA: TGCGCCAGCAGACGGACGGGTCTCGAAAACTACGAGCAGTACTTC.

The count of this clone is one. The gene calls are TRBV19 and TRBJ2-3, with 12 bases identical to TRBD2. V lost 5 bases to trimming and J lost 5 bases; unmatched junction nucleotides: 11. The CDR3 loop spans 17 amino acids. The germline gives CDR1 LNHDA, CDR2 SQIVND (reference sequence). CDR3 nucleotide sequence: TGTGCCAGTAGTGGCTTTCTAGCGGGGGGGAGTAGAGATACGCAGTATTTT. Translated, it gives CASSGFLAGGSRDTQYF.

This clone was observed a few times. The V and J genes are TRBV15 and TRBJ1-3, with a weak D call TRBD1 (6 bases). The V gene's germline CDR1 is LNHNV and CDR2 YYDKDF (reference sequence). The CDR3 is made up of 15 amino acids. The V end was cut by 0 bases, the J end by 3 bases, with 9 bases between. The CDR3 reads CATSRDKGVGNTIYF. Here the CDR3 DNA reads TGTGCCACCAGCAGAGACAAGGGGGTTGGAAACACCATATATTTT. Complete variable domain (other parts from reference TRBV15 and TRBJ1-3): DAMVIQNPRYQVTQFGKPVTLSCSQTLNHNVMYWYQQKSSQAPKLLFHYYDKDFNNEADTPDNFQSRRPNTSFCFLDIRSPGLGDTAMYLCATSRDKGVGNTIYFGEGSWLTVV.

The chain is built from TRBV10-3 and TRBJ2-2; the D gene is possibly TRBD2 (6 bases). With 10 bases removed from V and 0 bases from J, the gap between germline ends came to 18 bases. The germline gives CDR1 ENHRY, CDR2 SYGVKD. The CDR3 spans 16 residues. For the CDR3, the DNA is TGTGCCACCCAGCCTTCGGGACTTTCGAACACCGGGGAGCTGTTTTTT. Its protein product is CATQPSGLSNTGELFF.

On this clone: Other DNA sequences within the sample encode an identical CDR3. This chain joins TRBV5-6 and TRBJ2-3; the D gene is possibly TRBD2 (7 bases). The CDR3 is made up of 15 amino acids. In germline, CDR1 is SGHDT, CDR2 YYEEEE. Trimming removed 0 bases from V and 0 bases from J, with 8 bases in between. The DNA for the CDR3 is TGTGCCAGCAGCTTGGGCGGGGGCAGCACAGATACGCAGTATTTT. This encodes CASSLGGGSTDTQYF.

The V gene is TRBV5-1, the J gene TRBJ2-1; D not certain. Looked up from germline, CDR1 is SGHRS and CDR2 is YFSETQ. This CDR3 is built from 15 residues. V lost 0 bases to trimming and J lost 8 bases, with 15 bases between them. The CDR3 bases are TGCGCCAGCAGCTTGGTACAGAAGCCCCCCGATGAGCAGTTCTTC. It codes for CASSLVQKPPDEQFF.

The CDR3 protein is CASSLGAPHEAFF. DNA for the CDR3: TGTGCCAGCAGCTTAGGCGCACCACATGAAGCTTTCTTT. V and J are TRBV7-9 and TRBJ1-1, with D uncertain. V was shortened by 1 base and J by 7 bases, with 10 bases between the two germline ends. Germline V CDR1 and CDR2: SEHNR, FQNEAQ (reference sequence). CDR3 length equals 13 residues.

V is TRBV18 and J is TRBJ2-4, with a possible D match to TRBD2 (6 bases). There are 16 residues in the CDR3. V shed 6 bases and J shed 1 base, with 16 bases lying between them. Per germline, CDR1 KGHSH and CDR2 LQKENI. In nucleotides, the CDR3 is TGTGCCAGCTCCCGGGAGAGGAATCGGGCCAAAAACATTCAGTACTTC. Protein: CASSRERNRAKNIQYF.